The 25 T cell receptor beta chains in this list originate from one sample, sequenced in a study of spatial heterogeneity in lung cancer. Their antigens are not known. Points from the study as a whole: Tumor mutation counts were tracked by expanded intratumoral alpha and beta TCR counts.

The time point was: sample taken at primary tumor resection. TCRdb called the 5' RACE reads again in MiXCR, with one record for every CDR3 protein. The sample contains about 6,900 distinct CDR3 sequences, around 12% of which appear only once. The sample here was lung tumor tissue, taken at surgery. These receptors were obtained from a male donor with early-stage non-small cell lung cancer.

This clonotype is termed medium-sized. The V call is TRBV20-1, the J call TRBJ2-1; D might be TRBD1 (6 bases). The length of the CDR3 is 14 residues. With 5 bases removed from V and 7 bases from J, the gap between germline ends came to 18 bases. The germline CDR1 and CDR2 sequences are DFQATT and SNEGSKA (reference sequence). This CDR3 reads CSAPKAGTPNEQFF. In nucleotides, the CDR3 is TGCAGTGCTCCTAAAGCCGGGACACCGAATGAGCAGTTCTTC.

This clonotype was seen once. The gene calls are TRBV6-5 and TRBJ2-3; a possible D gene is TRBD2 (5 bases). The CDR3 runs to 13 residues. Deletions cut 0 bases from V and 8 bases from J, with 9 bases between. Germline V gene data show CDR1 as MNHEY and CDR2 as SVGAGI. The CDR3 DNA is TGTGCCAGCAGTTACTCTCGGACTGGTACGCAGTATTTT. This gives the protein CASSYSRTGTQYF.

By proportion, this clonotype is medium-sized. The CDR3 protein is CASSLQTSTASTDTQYF. The CDR3 nucleotides read TGTGCCAGCTCACTGCAAACTAGCACTGCTAGCACAGATACGCAGTATTTT. V usage is TRBV18 and J usage is TRBJ2-3; TRBD2 is a possible D gene (6 bases). Germline CDR1 reads KGHSH; CDR2 reads LQKENI. V lost 4 bases to trimming and J lost 0 bases, with 17 bases between them. This CDR3 has 17 residues.

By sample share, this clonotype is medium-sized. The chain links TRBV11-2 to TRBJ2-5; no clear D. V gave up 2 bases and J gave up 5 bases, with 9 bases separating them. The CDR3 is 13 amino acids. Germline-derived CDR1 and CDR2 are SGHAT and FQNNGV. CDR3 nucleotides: TGTGCCAGCAGCTTAAGTGCGCGGGAGACCCAGTACTTC. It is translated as CASSLSARETQYF.

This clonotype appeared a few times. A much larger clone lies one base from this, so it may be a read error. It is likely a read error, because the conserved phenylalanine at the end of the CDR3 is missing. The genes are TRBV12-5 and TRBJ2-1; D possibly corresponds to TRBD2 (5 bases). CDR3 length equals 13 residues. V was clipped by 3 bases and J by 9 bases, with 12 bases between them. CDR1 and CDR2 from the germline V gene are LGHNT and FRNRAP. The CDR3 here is CASGLEEGSEQFS. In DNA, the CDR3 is TGTGCTAGTGGTTTAGAAGAGGGATCTGAGCAGTTCTCC.

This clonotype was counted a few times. CDR3 region: CASSPGLAGGEQFF. The CDR3 bases are TGTGCCAGCTCCCCCGGACTAGCGGGGGGTGAGCAGTTCTTC. The chain has TRBV18 and TRBJ2-1; 14 nucleotides match TRBD2. Germline values: CDR1 KGHSH, CDR2 LQKENI. This CDR3 is built from 14 residues. V lost 6 bases and J lost 9; bases outside the gene matches: 4. Full variable domain (missing parts from reference TRBV18 and TRBJ2-1): NAGVMQNPRHLVRRRGQEARLRCSPMKGHSHVYWYRQLPEEGLKFMVYLQKENIIDESGMPKERFSAEFPKEGPSILRIQQVVRGDSAAYFCASSPGLAGGEQFFGPGTRLTVL.

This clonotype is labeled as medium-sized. The CDR3 sequence is CASSPRGTQSSYEQYF. The CDR3 region has the DNA TGTGCCAGCAGTCCACGAGGCACCCAGAGCTCCTACGAGCAGTACTTC. The chain combines TRBV6-2 or TRBV6-3 with TRBJ2-7; D gene ambiguous. The CDR3 has 16 amino acids. Trimming took 5 bases from V and 0 from J, leaving 17 bases between them. The V gene's germline CDR1 is MNHEY and CDR2 SVGEGT.

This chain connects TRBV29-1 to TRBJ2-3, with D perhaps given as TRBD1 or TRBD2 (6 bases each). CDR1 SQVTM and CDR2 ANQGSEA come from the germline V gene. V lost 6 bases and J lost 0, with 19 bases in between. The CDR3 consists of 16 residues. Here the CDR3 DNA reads TGCAGCGTGGGACTCCGTAGGACAGATAGCACAGATACGCAGTATTTT. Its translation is CSVGLRRTDSTDTQYF.

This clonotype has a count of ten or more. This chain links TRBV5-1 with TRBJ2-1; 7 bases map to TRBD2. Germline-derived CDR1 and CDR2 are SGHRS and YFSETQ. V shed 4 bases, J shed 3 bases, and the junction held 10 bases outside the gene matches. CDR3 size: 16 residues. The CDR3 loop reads CASSPPAGGSYNEQFF. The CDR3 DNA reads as TGCGCCAGCAGCCCCCCAGCGGGCGGGAGCTACAATGAGCAGTTCTTC.

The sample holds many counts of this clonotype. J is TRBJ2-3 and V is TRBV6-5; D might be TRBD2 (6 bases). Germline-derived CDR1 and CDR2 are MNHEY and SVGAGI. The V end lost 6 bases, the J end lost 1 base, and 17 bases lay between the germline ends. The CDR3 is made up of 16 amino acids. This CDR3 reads CASSSTGTGGTDTQYF. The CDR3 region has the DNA TGTGCCAGCAGCTCCACCGGAACGGGAGGCACAGATACGCAGTATTTT.

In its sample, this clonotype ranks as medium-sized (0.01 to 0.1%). The chain's CDR3 is CASSLVGSRGGAYEQYF. The CDR3 nucleotides read TGTGCCAGCAGCTTAGTCGGTAGCCGCGGAGGAGCCTACGAGCAGTACTTC. The gene calls are TRBV7-2 and TRBJ2-7; D perhaps matches TRBD2 (5 bases). The CDR3 runs 17 residues. CDR1 and CDR2 from the germline V gene are SGHTA and FQGNSA. Trimming took off 1 base at V and 2 bases at J, with 18 bases between the two ends.

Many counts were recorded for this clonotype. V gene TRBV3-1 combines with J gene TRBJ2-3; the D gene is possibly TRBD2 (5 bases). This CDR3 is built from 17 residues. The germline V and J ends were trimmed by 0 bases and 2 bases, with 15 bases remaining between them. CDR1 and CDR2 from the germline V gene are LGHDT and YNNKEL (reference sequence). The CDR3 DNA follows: TGTGCCAGCAGCCAAGATGGAGGCGGGTGGCTCACAGATACGCAGTATTTT. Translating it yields CASSQDGGGWLTDTQYF.

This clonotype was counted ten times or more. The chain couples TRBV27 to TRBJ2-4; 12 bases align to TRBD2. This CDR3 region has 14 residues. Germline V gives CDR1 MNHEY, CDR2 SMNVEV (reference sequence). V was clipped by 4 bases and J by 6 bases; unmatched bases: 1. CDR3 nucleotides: TGTGCCAGCAGTTCGACTAGCGGGAGAAACATTCAGTACTTC. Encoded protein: CASSSTSGRNIQYF.

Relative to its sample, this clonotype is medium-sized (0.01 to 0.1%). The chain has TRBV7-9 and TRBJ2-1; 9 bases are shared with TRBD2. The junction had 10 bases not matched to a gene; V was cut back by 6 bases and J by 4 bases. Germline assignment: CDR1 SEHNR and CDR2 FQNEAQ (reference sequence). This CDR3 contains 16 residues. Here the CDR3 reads CASRYPSGRPYNEQFF. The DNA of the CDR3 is TGTGCCAGCAGGTACCCGAGCGGGAGGCCATACAATGAGCAGTTCTTC.

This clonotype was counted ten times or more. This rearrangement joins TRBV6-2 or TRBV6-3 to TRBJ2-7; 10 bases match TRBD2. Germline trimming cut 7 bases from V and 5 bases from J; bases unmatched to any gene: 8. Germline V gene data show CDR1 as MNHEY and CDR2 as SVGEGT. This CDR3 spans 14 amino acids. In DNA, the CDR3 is TGTGCCAGCACCTTAGCGGGAGGAGCGGACGAGCAGTACTTC. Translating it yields CASTLAGGADEQYF.

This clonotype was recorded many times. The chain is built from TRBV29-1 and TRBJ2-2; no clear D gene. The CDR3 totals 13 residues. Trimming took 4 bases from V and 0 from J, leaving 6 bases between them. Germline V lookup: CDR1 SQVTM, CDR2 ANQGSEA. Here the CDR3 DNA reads TGCAGCGTTGGCGCAGCGAACACCGGGGAGCTGTTTTTT. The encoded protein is CSVGAANTGELFF.

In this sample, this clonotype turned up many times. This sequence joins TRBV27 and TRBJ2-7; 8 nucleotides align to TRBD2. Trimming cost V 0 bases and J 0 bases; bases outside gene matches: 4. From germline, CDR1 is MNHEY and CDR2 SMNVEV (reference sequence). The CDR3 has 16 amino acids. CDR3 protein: CASSLSAGESSYEQYF. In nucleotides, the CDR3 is TGTGCCAGCAGTTTATCAGCGGGGGAGAGCTCCTACGAGCAGTACTTC.

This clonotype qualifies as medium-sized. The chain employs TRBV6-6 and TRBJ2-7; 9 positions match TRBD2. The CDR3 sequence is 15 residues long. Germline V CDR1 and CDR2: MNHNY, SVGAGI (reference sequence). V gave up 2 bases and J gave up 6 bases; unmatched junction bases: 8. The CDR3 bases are TGTGCCAGCAGTTACCCGGGCGGGAGGGCCGCCGAGCAGTACTTC. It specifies CASSYPGGRAAEQYF.

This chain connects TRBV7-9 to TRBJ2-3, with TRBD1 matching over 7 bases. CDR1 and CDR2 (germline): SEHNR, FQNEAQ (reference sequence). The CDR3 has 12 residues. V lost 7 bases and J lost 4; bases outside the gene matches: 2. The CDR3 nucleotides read TGTGCCAGCACCCAGGGGGCAGATACGCAGTATTTT. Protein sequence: CASTQGADTQYF.

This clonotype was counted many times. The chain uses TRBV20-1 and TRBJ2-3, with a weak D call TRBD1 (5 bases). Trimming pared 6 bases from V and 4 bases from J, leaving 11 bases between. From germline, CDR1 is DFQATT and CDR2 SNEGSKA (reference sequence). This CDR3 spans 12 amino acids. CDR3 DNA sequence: TGCAGTGCCGACAGTGGGTCAGATACGCAGTATTTT. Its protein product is CSADSGSDTQYF.

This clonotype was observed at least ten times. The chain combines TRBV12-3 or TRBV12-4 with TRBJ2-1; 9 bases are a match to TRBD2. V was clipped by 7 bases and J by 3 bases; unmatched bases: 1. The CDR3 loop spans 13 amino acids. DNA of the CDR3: TGTGCCAGCACTAGCGGGGTCTACAATGAGCAGTTCTTC. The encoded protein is CASTSGVYNEQFF.

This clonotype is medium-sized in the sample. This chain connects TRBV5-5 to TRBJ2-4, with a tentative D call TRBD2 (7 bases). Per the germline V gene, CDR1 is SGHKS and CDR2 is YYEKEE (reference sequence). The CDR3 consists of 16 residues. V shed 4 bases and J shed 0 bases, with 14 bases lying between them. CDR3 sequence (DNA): TGTGCCAGCAGCCAAGGGGGGGACATAGCCAAAAACATTCAGTACTTC. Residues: CASSQGGDIAKNIQYF.

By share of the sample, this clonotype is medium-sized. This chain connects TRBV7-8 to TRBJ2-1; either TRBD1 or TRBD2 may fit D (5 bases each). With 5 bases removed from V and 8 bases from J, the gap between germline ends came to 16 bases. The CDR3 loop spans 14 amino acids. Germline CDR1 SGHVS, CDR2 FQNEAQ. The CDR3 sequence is CASSKEDTYHEQFF. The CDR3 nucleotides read TGTGCCAGCAGCAAGGAGGACACATACCATGAGCAGTTCTTC.

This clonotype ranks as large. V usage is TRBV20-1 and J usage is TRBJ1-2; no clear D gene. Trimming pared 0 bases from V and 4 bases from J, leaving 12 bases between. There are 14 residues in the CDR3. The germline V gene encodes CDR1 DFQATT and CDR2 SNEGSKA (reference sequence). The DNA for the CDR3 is TGCAGTGCTAGAGATCATGGAGGTAGCTATGGCTACACCTTC. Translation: CSARDHGGSYGYTF.

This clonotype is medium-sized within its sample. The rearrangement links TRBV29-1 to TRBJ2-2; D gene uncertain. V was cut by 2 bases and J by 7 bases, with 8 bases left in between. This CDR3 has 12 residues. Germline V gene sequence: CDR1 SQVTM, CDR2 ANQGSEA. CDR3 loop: CSVEPEGGELFF. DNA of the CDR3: TGCAGCGTTGAACCTGAAGGCGGGGAGCTGTTTTTT.